The entry below gives a single T cell receptor (beta chain) sequence along with its context. Its antigen is unknown. This sample is drawn from a study of T cell repertoires in cytomegalovirus infection. Overall study context: Indications of both CMV infection and matching HLA type were provided by public TCR beta signatures.

CDR3 length equals 15 residues. Looked up from germline, CDR1 is LGHDT and CDR2 is YNNKEL (reference sequence). Trimming shortened V by 1 base and J by 4 bases, and 13 bases separated the two germline ends. TCRdb reprocessed the reads with MiXCR, giving one entry per CDR3 protein. The sample consists of around 440,000 distinct CDR3 sequences, 11% of them appearing once. Whole-study findings and limits: CMV-specific TCR beta clonotypes restricted by HLA-C dominated the ex vivo response. Cumulative public TCR beta family frequency identified carriers of CMV plus the relevant HLA.

The chain employs TRBV3-1 and TRBJ1-2; tentative D call: TRBD1 (5 bases). The sample taken for sequencing was PBMCs. The TCR sequence derives from a human donor in good health (CMV status not recorded). Some clones in this sample may be carry-over from other donors' samples. CDR3: CASSQVAGLGYGYTF. Here the CDR3 DNA reads TGTGCCAGCAGCCAAGTGGCAGGGCTAGGCTATGGCTACACCTTC.